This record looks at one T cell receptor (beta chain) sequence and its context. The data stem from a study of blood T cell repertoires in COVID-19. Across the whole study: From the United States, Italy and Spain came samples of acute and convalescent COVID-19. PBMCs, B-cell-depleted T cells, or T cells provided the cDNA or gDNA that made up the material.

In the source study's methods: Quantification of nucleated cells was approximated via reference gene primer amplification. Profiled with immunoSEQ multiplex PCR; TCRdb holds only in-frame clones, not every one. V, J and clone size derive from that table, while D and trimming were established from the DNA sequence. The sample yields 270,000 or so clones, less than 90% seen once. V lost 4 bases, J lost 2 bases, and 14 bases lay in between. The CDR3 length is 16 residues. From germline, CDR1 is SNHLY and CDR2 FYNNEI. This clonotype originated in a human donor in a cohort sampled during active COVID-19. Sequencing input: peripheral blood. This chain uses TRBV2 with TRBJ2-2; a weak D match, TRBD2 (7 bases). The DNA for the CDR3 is TGTGCCAGCAGTGCATTAGGGGGGGCAAACACCGGGGAGCTGTTTTTT. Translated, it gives CASSALGGANTGELFF.